Following are 17 T cell receptor beta chains from one sample sequenced in a study of T cell repertoires in cytomegalovirus infection. Via MiXCR, TCRdb re-called the reads, giving one row per CDR3 protein. The sample lists approximately 490,000 distinct CDR3 sequences; about 10% were seen once. Sequencing was done on a sample of PBMCs. The receptors were gathered from a human donor in good health (CMV status not recorded). Some clones in this sample may be carry-over from other donors' samples.

This clonotype has a handful of counts. This chain links TRBV7-9 with TRBJ2-3, with 9 bases fitting TRBD2. The germline V gene has CDR1 SEHNR and CDR2 FQNEAQ (reference sequence). This CDR3 spans 19 amino acids. V shed 5 bases, J shed 3 bases, and the junction held 18 bases outside the gene matches. The chain's CDR3 is CASSPLASPAGGYTDTQYF. The CDR3 DNA follows: TGTGCCAGCAGCCCGCTCGCTTCTCCCGCGGGAGGGTATACAGATACGCAGTATTTT.

The rearrangement joins TRBV9 to TRBJ2-7; the D gene is possibly TRBD2 (5 bases). The V and J ends lost 1 base and 5 bases respectively, with 10 bases between them. The CDR3 is 13 amino acids. Germline CDR1 and CDR2: SGDLS and YYNGEE. DNA of the CDR3: TGTGCCAGCAGCGTACGCTCCGGGAACGAGCAGTACTTC. Translation gives CASSVRSGNEQYF.

This clonotype appeared many times. This chain connects TRBV7-3 to TRBJ2-3; D uncertain. V lost 5 bases and J 6 bases, leaving 15 bases between the germline ends. Germline CDR1 reads SGHTA; CDR2 reads FQGTGA. This CDR3 comprises 14 residues. CDR3 residues: CASSAAVQGDTQYF. The CDR3 region has the DNA TGTGCCAGCAGCGCCGCAGTTCAAGGTGATACGCAGTATTTT.

This clonotype was counted at least ten times. V is TRBV15 and J is TRBJ1-5, with a possible D match to TRBD1 (6 bases). Germline CDR1 LNHNV, CDR2 YYDKDF (reference sequence). The V and J ends lost 3 bases and 3 bases respectively, with 12 bases between them. The length of the CDR3 is 15 residues. In DNA, the CDR3 is TGTGCCACCAGCAGGGGTAGGGACAACAATCAGCCCCAGCATTTT. Translated: CATSRGRDNNQPQHF.

The gene calls are TRBV20-1 and TRBJ1-1; D is uncertain. Looked up from germline, CDR1 is DFQATT and CDR2 is SNEGSKA (reference sequence). The CDR3 is 11 residues long. V lost 3 bases, J lost 8 bases, and 10 bases lay in between. The CDR3 DNA reads TGCAGTGCTAGCCCCGGGCTAGAAGCTTTCTTT. Its translation: CSASPGLEAFF.

At least ten counts were recorded for this clonotype. CDR3 bases: TGTGCCAGCAGTTACTCCCGCCCGGGGGAGCTGTTTTTT. It yields the protein CASSYSRPGELFF. The chain couples TRBV6-5 to TRBJ2-2; D gene uncertain. Per germline, CDR1 MNHEY and CDR2 SVGAGI. CDR3 size: 13 residues. V was cut by 0 bases and J by 8 bases, with 7 bases left in between.

Ten or more counts support this clonotype. The gene calls are TRBV7-9 and TRBJ2-1; D is perhaps TRBD2 (5 bases). The germline CDR1 and CDR2 sequences are SEHNR and FQNEAQ (reference sequence). V lost 5 bases to trimming and J lost 7 bases, with 9 bases between them. The CDR3 is 12 residues long. CDR3 sequence (DNA): TGTGCCAGCAGCCCCCCGGGGAATGAGCAGTTCTTC. It yields the protein CASSPPGNEQFF.

This clonotype was counted at least ten times. This chain uses TRBV19 with TRBJ2-4; 11 nucleotides line up with TRBD2. The CDR3 loop spans 15 amino acids. The J segment lost 6 bases and the V segment lost 5 bases, leaving 6 bases of the junction unmatched. Looked up from germline, CDR1 is LNHDA and CDR2 is SQIVND (reference sequence). The CDR3 here is CASSSLAGGGNIQYF. Written as DNA, the CDR3 is TGTGCCAGTAGTTCGCTAGCGGGAGGTGGAAACATTCAGTACTTC.

This clonotype showed up many times. The chain combines TRBV7-3 with TRBJ2-1, with 7 bases matching TRBD2. Germline-derived CDR1 and CDR2 are SGHTA and FQGTGA. V was pared by 2 bases and J by 12 bases, with 7 bases of the junction left unmatched. CDR3 length: 13 amino acids. The CDR3 nucleotides are TGTGCCAGCAGCTTAGGGAGGGTAGGAGGGCAGTTCTTC. The encoded protein is CASSLGRVGGQFF.

This clonotype was seen ten or more times. This chain links TRBV11-1 with TRBJ2-7; a weak D match, TRBD1 (5 bases). V shed 0 bases and J shed 2 bases, with 8 bases lying between them. The CDR3 contains 14 residues. Germline CDR1 reads SGHAT; CDR2 reads FQDESV (reference sequence). The CDR3 DNA follows: TGTGCCAGCAGCTTAGCCGGACATACCTACGAGCAGTACTTC. It encodes CASSLAGHTYEQYF. The variable domain in full, completed from reference TRBV11-1 and TRBJ2-7, reads EAEVAQSPRYKITEKSQAVAFWCDPISGHATLYWYRQILGQGPELLVQFQDESVVDDSQLPKDRFSAERLKGVDSTLKIQPAELGDSAMYLCASSLAGHTYEQYFGPGTRLTVT.

The V call is TRBV20-1, the J call TRBJ1-1; D gene ambiguous. Germline V CDR1 and CDR2: DFQATT, SNEGSKA (reference sequence). With 1 base removed from V and 1 base from J, the gap between germline ends came to 10 bases. The CDR3 length is 14 residues. The CDR3 reads CSARAPQGNTEAFF. The CDR3 nucleotides are TGCAGTGCTAGAGCCCCCCAAGGGAACACTGAAGCTTTCTTT.

This clonotype showed up many times. The chain links TRBV7-2 to TRBJ1-5; unclear D gene. The germline CDR1 and CDR2 sequences are SGHTA and FQGNSA. V gave up 1 base and J gave up 11 bases, with 12 bases separating them. The CDR3 loop spans 13 amino acids. DNA for the CDR3: TGTGCCAGCAGCTTAGTCGCCCGCCAGTCCCAGCATTTT. Protein product: CASSLVARQSQHF.

This clonotype showed up many times. This sequence joins TRBV2 and TRBJ2-3; 9 bases are a match to TRBD2. Germline CDR1 reads SNHLY; CDR2 reads FYNNEI. This CDR3 is 14 amino acids long. The junction had 3 bases not matched to a gene; V was cut back by 8 bases and J by 0 bases. The CDR3 coding sequence is TGTGCCAGCGGAGCGGGGGGTAGCACAGATACGCAGTATTTT. Translating it yields CASGAGGSTDTQYF. The variable domain in full, with the rest retrieved from reference TRBV2 and TRBJ2-3, is EPEVTQTPSHQVTQMGQEVILRCVPISNHLYFYWYRQILGQKVEFLVSFYNNEISEKSEIFDDQFSVERPDGSNFTLKIRSTKLEDSAMYFCASGAGGSTDTQYFGPGTRLTVL.

This clonotype was recorded at least ten times. The chain carries TRBV7-8 and TRBJ2-2, with 16 bases identical to TRBD2. The CDR3 is 18 amino acids. The V segment lost 4 bases and the J segment 6 bases; nucleotides outside the gene matches: 8. Germline lookup yields CDR1 SGHVS and CDR2 FQNEAQ. CDR3 in amino acids: CASSSGLAGGLGAGELFF. The CDR3 nucleotides are TGTGCCAGCAGCTCGGGACTAGCGGGAGGGCTGGGAGCCGGGGAGCTGTTTTTT.

This clonotype was counted only a few times. V gene TRBV19 combines with J gene TRBJ1-4, with unresolved D. The CDR3 sequence is 14 residues long. Germline CDR1 reads LNHDA; CDR2 reads SQIVND (reference sequence). V lost 3 bases and J 0 bases, leaving 5 bases between the germline ends. The CDR3, as DNA: TGTGCCAGTAGTATTTATGCAACTAATGAAAAACTGTTTTTT. This codes for CASSIYATNEKLFF. Drawing the rest from reference TRBV19 and TRBJ1-4, the complete variable domain is DGGITQSPKYLFRKEGQNVTLSCEQNLNHDAMYWYRQDPGQGLRLIYYSQIVNDFQKGDIAEGYSVSREKKESFPLTVTSAQKNPTAFYLCASSIYATNEKLFFGSGTQLSVL.

This clonotype came up many times. V and J are TRBV20-1 and TRBJ1-5, with D possibly matching TRBD1 (5 bases). Germline V gives CDR1 DFQATT, CDR2 SNEGSKA (reference sequence). CDR3 length: 13 amino acids. V was shortened by 7 bases and J by 6 bases, with 16 bases between the two germline ends. Here the CDR3 DNA reads TGCAGTGGTGTAGCAGGGATCGGTCAGCCCCAGCATTTT. Amino acids: CSGVAGIGQPQHF.

This clonotype was observed at least ten times. The genes are TRBV28 and TRBJ2-2; D perhaps matches TRBD1 (6 bases). This CDR3 has 16 amino acids. Germline loops: CDR1 MDHEN, CDR2 SYDVKM. Trimming removed 6 bases from V and 3 bases from J, with 17 bases in between. DNA for the CDR3: TGTGCCAGCAGCCTTCAGGGGAAGGTTGACACCGGGGAGCTGTTTTTT. Its protein is CASSLQGKVDTGELFF.